This TCR beta chain was found in a study of cytomegalovirus exposure and HLA in healthy donors. On this clone: What it binds is unknown.

The PCR ran on 60 Vbeta and 13 Jbeta primers. Some clones are missing from TCRdb's copy, which holds only in-frame ones; the method was immunoSEQ multiplex PCR. The data contain 220,000 or so clones, approximately 70% of them singletons. The study's findings and limits: Cytomegalovirus status, reportedly, was diagnosed with high specificity and sensitivity by the classifier. A few CMV-associated chains proved CMV antigen-specific in vitro. What was likely a sequencing artifact was a cluster of highly shared sequence variants.

The specimen sequenced was PBMCs. The clonotype was recovered from a woman in her 30s in good health and CMV-seronegative.

CDR3 protein: CASSLGDRRYNEQFF. Written as DNA, the CDR3 is TGTGCCAGCAGCTTAGGAGACAGGCGATACAATGAGCAGTTCTTC. The genes are TRBV7-9 and TRBJ2-1; weak D call: TRBD1 (6 bases). Germline V gene sequence: CDR1 SEHNR, CDR2 FQNEAQ (reference sequence). Trimming pared 1 base from V and 4 bases from J, leaving 11 bases between. This CDR3 has 15 residues.